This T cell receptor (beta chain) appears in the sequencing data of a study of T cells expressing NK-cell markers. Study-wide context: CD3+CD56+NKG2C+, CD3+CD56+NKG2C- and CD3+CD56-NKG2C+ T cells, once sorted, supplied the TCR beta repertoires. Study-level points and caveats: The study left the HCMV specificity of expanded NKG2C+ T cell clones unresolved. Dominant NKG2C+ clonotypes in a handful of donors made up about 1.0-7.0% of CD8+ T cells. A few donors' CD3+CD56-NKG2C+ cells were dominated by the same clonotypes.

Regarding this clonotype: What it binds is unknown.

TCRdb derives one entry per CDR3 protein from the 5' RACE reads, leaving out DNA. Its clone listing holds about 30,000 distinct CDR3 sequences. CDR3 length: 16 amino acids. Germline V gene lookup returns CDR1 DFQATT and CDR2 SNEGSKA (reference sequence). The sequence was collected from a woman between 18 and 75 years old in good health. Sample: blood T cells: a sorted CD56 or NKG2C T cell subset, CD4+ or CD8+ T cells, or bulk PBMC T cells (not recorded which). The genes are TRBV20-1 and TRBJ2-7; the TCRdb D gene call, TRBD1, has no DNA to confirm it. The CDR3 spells CSARRPRTGVAYEQYF.